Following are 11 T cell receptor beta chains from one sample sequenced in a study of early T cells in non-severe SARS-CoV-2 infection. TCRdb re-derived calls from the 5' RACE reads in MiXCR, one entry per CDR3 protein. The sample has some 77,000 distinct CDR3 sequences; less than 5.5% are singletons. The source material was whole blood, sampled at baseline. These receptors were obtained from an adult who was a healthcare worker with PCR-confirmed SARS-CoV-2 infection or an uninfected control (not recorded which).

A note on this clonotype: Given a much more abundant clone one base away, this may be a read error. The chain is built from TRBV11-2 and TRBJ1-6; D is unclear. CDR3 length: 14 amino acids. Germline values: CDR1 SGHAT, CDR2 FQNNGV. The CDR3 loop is CASGFVGPGSPLHF. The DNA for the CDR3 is TGTGCCAGCGGCTTCGTCGGCCCAGGTTCACCCCTCCACTTT.

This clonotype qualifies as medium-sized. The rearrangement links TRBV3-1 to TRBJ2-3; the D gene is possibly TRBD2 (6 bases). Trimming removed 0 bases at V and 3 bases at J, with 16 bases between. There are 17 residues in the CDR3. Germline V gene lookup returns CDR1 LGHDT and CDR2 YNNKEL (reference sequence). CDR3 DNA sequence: TGTGCCAGCAGCCAAGATGCGGGGCGGGACCTTACAGATACGCAGTATTTT. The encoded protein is CASSQDAGRDLTDTQYF.

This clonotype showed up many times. The CDR3 DNA follows: TGCAGTGCTAGAGATTCCCGGGGTCGCTACACCTTC. As protein: CSARDSRGRYTF. The V call is TRBV20-1, the J call TRBJ1-2; D remains unclear. CDR1 DFQATT and CDR2 SNEGSKA come from the germline V gene (reference sequence). The CDR3 is made up of 12 amino acids. Trimming cost V 0 bases and J 9 bases, with 11 bases left between them.

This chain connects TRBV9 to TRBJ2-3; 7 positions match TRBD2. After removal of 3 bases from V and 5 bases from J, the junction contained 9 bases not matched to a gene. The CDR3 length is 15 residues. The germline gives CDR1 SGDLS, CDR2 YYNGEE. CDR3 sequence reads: CASSAGRLEVDTQYF. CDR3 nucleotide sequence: TGTGCCAGCAGCGCCGGGAGGCTAGAGGTAGATACGCAGTATTTT.

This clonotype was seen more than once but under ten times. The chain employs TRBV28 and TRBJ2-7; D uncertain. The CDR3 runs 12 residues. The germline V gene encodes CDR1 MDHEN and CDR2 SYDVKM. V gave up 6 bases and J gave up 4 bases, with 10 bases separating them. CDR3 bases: TGTGCCAGCAGGGACCTGCAGTACGAGCAGTACTTC. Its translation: CASRDLQYEQYF.

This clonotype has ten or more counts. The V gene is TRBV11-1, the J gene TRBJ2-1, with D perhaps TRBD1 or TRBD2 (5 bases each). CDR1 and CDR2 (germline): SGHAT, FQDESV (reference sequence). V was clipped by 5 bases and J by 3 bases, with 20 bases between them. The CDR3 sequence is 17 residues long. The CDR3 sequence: CASSLRGAESGYNEQFF. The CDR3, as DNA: TGTGCCAGCAGCCTCCGTGGGGCGGAGAGCGGCTACAATGAGCAGTTCTTC.

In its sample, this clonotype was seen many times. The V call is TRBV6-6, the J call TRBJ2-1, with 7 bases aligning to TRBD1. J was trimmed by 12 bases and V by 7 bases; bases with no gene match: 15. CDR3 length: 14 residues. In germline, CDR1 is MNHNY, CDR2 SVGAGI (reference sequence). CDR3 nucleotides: TGTGCCAGCAACCCACAGGGGCCAGGGCCTGGGCAGTTCTTC. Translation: CASNPQGPGPGQFF.

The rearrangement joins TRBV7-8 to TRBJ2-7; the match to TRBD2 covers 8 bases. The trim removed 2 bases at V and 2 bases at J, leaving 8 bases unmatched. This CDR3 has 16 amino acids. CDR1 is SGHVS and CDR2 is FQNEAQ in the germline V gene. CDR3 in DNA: TGTGCCAGCAGCTTAATAAGCGGGGGTCCCGCCTACGAGCAGTACTTC. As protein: CASSLISGGPAYEQYF.

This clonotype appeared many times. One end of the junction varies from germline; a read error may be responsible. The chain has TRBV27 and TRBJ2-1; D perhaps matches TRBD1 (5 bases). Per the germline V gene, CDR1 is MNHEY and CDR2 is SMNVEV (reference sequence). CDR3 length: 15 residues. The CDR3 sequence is CASSLSASRGNEQFF. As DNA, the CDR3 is TGTGCCAGCAGTCTATCCGCCTCTAGGGGCAATGAGCAGTTCTTC.

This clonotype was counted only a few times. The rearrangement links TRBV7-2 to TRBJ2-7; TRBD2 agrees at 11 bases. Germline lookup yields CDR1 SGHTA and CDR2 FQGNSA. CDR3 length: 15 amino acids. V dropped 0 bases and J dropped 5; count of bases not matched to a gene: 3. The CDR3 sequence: CASSLAPSGRNEQYF. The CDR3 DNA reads TGTGCCAGCAGCTTAGCGCCTAGCGGGAGGAACGAGCAGTACTTC. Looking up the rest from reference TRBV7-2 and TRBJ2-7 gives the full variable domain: GAGVSQSPSNKVTEKGKDVELRCDPISGHTALYWYRQSLGQGLEFLIYFQGNSAPDKSGLPSDRFSAERTGGSVSTLTIQRTQQEDSAVYLCASSLAPSGRNEQYFGPGTRLTVT.

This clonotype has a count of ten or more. CDR3 loop: CASSQVHRAAYGYTF. Here the CDR3 DNA reads TGTGCCAGCAGCCAAGTCCACCGGGCTGCCTATGGCTACACCTTC. The gene calls are TRBV3-1 and TRBJ1-2; no clear D. The CDR3 consists of 15 residues. The V end lost 1 base, the J end lost 4 bases, and 13 bases lay between the germline ends. The germline V gene encodes CDR1 LGHDT and CDR2 YNNKEL (reference sequence).